The T cell receptor (beta chain) under discussion was sequenced for a study of Graves' ophthalmopathy and Graves' hyperthyroidism. This CDR3 is 14 amino acids long. Germline CDR1 LGHDT, CDR2 YNNKEL (reference sequence). V lost 0 bases to trimming and J lost 9 bases, with 9 bases between them. This clonotype was found many times. The TCR beta CDR3 regions underwent amplification from RNA transcripts. RT-PCR in the first round used HTBI primers; a second-round multiplex PCR followed. TCRdb recomputed calls from the multiplex PCR reads with MiXCR, one row per CDR3 protein. The sample has roughly 160,000 distinct CDR3 sequences; approximately 40% are singletons. Fresh peripheral blood, 10 ml, was the PBMC source.

This sequence joins TRBV3-1 and TRBJ1-6; maybe TRBD1 (5 bases). Sequencing was performed on peripheral blood. This clonotype originated in a man in his thirties or forties with Graves' ophthalmopathy. For the CDR3, the DNA is TGTGCCAGCAGCCAAGAGGCAGGGCGTTCACCCCTCCACTTT. Protein product: CASSQEAGRSPLHF.